A selection of T cell receptor beta chains follows, all from one sample in a study of T cell responses to AZD1222 COVID-19 vaccine. Generated by immunoSEQ multiplex PCR, the TCRdb table keeps only in-frame clones and is missing some. The sample records just over 150,000 clones, about 85% being singletons. The material was peripheral blood, obtained after recovery from COVID-19. These receptors were obtained from an adult who had recovered from COVID-19. The CDR3 runs from the conserved cysteine through the conserved F or W. The D gene is left open where the match is weak. Some rows have no size entry. The others give once, few or many, or a class for an expanded clone.

j_call,d_call,clone_size,v_call,cdr3_aa,cdr3_nt
TRBJ2-2,-,-,TRBV11-2,CASSPIRPHTGELFF,TGTGCCAGCAGCCCAATCCGTCCCCACACCGGGGAGCTGTTTTTT
TRBJ2-2,TRBD1,-,TRBV9,CASSPTRQGGNTGELFF,TGTGCCAGCAGCCCAACCCGACAGGGGGGGAACACCGGGGAGCTGTTTTTT
TRBJ1-6,TRBD1,-,TRBV27,CASSLRQGLPYNSPLHF,TGTGCCAGCAGTTTACGACAGGGACTTCCTTATAATTCACCCCTCCACTTT
TRBJ1-1,TRBD1,once,TRBV9,CASSFTGGTEAFF,TGTGCCAGCAGCTTCACAGGGGGGACTGAAGCTTTCTTT
TRBJ2-7,TRBD1,once,TRBV11-2,CASSVDRVVGEQYF,TGTGCCAGCAGCGTAGACAGGGTGGTTGGCGAGCAGTACTTC
TRBJ1-5,TRBD1,-,TRBV27,CASSLRQGGHQPQHF,TGTGCCAGCAGTTTACGGCAGGGGGGCCATCAGCCCCAGCATTTT
TRBJ1-1,-,-,TRBV6-5,CASRPFLGGPAFF,TGTGCCAGCAGACCATTCTTGGGAGGGCCAGCTTTCTTT
TRBJ1-1,TRBD1,-,TRBV18,CASSPAGTGRMNTEAFF,TGTGCCAGCTCACCCGCCGGGACAGGTAGAATGAACACTGAAGCTTTCTTT
TRBJ2-3,TRBD2,-,TRBV3-1/TRBV3-2,CASTTLADSTDTQYF,TGTGCCAGCACCACACTAGCGGATAGCACAGATACGCAGTATTTT
TRBJ2-7,-,-,TRBV4-2,CASSQDMWQVSYEQYF,TGTGCCAGCAGCCAAGATATGTGGCAGGTCTCCTACGAGCAGTACTTC
TRBJ1-5,-,-,TRBV6-2/TRBV6-3,CASSPEGIRQPQHF,TGTGCCAGCAGCCCGGAGGGGATTCGGCAGCCCCAGCATTTT
TRBJ1-1,TRBD1,-,TRBV3-1/TRBV3-2,CASSQGQGDTEAFF,TGTGCCAGCAGCCAGGGTCAGGGGGACACTGAAGCTTTCTTT
TRBJ2-2,-,-,TRBV3-1/TRBV3-2,CASSQEQVWGGELFF,TGTGCCAGCAGCCAAGAACAGGTTTGGGGCGGGGAGCTGTTTTTT
TRBJ2-5,-,-,TRBV5-1,CASSFKRIETQYF,TGCGCCAGCAGCTTCAAGAGGATCGAGACCCAGTACTTC
TRBJ2-5,-,-,TRBV11-2,CASSLAQETQYF,TGTGCCAGCAGCTTAGCCCAAGAGACCCAGTACTTC